The subject of this entry is one TCR beta chain. As yet, its antigen is unknown. Profiling relied on immunoSEQ multiplex PCR, and the TCRdb table lists in-frame clones only, not all of them. Found here are around 140,000 clones, around 84% of them singletons; the top ten hold approximately 5.4%. The source of the sample is a study of T cell responses to AZD1222 COVID-19 vaccine. Study-wide findings and caveats: Mapped onto spike, vaccine-associated CD4 TCRs spanned it and were dominant at 160-218 and 743-854. At baseline, seropositivity was found in only 5 to 7 AZD1222 recipients. Spike-specific TCR depth and breadth grew after two AZD1222 doses. Donors in the cohort were predominantly white British and more often female, and clonal diversity was possibly underestimated.

CDR3 length equals 16 residues. Deletions cut 1 base from V and 5 bases from J, with 14 bases between. Germline CDR1 is SGHAT and CDR2 is FQNNGV. This receptor was taken from an adult who received the AZD1222 COVID-19 vaccine. Sequenced here: peripheral blood, sampled 28 days after the second AZD1222 dose. The rearrangement links TRBV11-2 to TRBJ2-2; tentative D call: TRBD2 (5 bases). The CDR3 nucleotides read TGTGCCAGCAGCTTAGCTCCCAGGACGGGAACCGGGGAGCTGTTTTTT. Translating it yields CASSLAPRTGTGELFF. The full variable domain, completed using reference TRBV11-2 and TRBJ2-2, is EAGVAQSPRYKIIEKRQSVAFWCNPISGHATLYWYQQILGQGPKLLIQFQNNGVVDDSQLPKDRFSAERLKGVDSTLKIQPAKLEDSAVYLCASSLAPRTGTGELFFGEGSRLTVL.